This TCR beta chain comes out of a study of siplizumab effects on memory and regulatory T cells. General study points: The alloresponse seemed to draw substantially on naive T cells, which appeared more diverse than memory cells.

With regard to this clone: The antigen remains unidentified.

The CDR3 is 19 residues long. After removal of 6 bases from V and 3 bases from J, the junction contained 13 bases not matched to a gene. Per the germline V gene, CDR1 is SGHAT and CDR2 is FQDESV (reference sequence). Per sample, the assay covered roughly 9.2 x 10^4 TCR templates. The data were produced by immunoSEQ multiplex PCR, yet TCRdb's version contains in-frame clones alone and is incomplete. Here the sample spans tens of thousands of clones, roughly 94% being singletons. The source of this sequence is a human donor in good health. The source material was non-Treg CD4+ T cells sorted from blood. The chain uses TRBV11-1 and TRBJ2-2, with 13 bases fitting TRBD2. The CDR3 DNA reads as TGTGCCAGCAGTAGAGGGACTAGCGGGACCCCCGGCGACACCGGGGAGCTGTTTTTT. This gives the protein CASSRGTSGTPGDTGELFF.